The 10 T cell receptor beta chains below were found in one sample sequenced in a study of blood T cell repertoires in COVID-19. Measured with immunoSEQ multiplex PCR; TCRdb has only the in-frame clones, and not every one. The sample includes tens of thousands of clones, around 86% seen only once; the top ten take under 3%. Sequenced input: peripheral blood. Receptors originate from a man older than 75 with acute or convalescent COVID-19.

This clone was picked up a small number of times. This CDR3 reads CASSDTNQGPQYF. The CDR3 coding sequence is TGTGCCAGCAGTGACACCAACCAGGGTCCCCAGTACTTC. This sequence joins TRBV2 and TRBJ2-5; D is perhaps TRBD1 (5 bases). In germline, CDR1 is SNHLY, CDR2 FYNNEI. This CDR3 contains 13 residues. Between the trimmed V and J ends, which lost 3 bases and 9 bases, there was a span of 14 bases.

V and J are TRBV11-2 and TRBJ2-3; 7 positions match TRBD1. V lost 3 bases and J lost 3; bases outside the gene matches: 6. The CDR3 is made up of 15 amino acids. CDR1 is SGHAT and CDR2 is FQNNGV in the germline V gene. The CDR3 sequence: CASSFLTGPTDTQYF. CDR3 in DNA: TGTGCCAGCAGCTTTTTGACAGGGCCGACAGATACGCAGTATTTT.

The chain is built from TRBV5-6 and TRBJ1-2; 9 nucleotides match TRBD1. With 1 base clipped from V and 7 bases from J, the junction kept 8 bases outside the gene matches. Looked up from germline, CDR1 is SGHDT and CDR2 is YYEEEE. The length of the CDR3 is 15 residues. The CDR3 nucleotides read TGTGCCAGCAGCTTGTCGCCTACAGGGGGCAGTGGCTACACCTTC. As protein: CASSLSPTGGSGYTF.

V and J are TRBV5-6 and TRBJ1-1; the match to TRBD1 covers 11 bases. This CDR3 comprises 17 residues. J lost 0 bases, V lost 4 bases, and 8 bases had no gene match. Germline CDR1 and CDR2: SGHDT and YYEEEE. CDR3 sequence: CASSPDRGQRMNTEAFF. Written as DNA, the CDR3 is TGTGCCAGCAGCCCGGACAGGGGGCAACGGATGAACACTGAAGCTTTCTTT. The full variable domain, in which reference TRBV5-6 and TRBJ1-1 provide the parts outside the CDR3, is DAGVTQSPTHLIKTRGQQVTLRCSPKSGHDTVSWYQQALGQGPQFIFQYYEEEERQRGNFPDRFSGHQFPNYSSELNVNALLLGDSALYLCASSPDRGQRMNTEAFFGQGTRLTVV.

The chain has TRBV24-1 and TRBJ1-5; D is ambiguous. The CDR3 loop spans 18 amino acids. Deletions cut 3 bases from V and 1 base from J, with 18 bases between. Germline-derived CDR1 and CDR2 are KGHDR and SFDVKD. CDR3 amino acids: CATSDSRPGFGSNQPQHF. In DNA, the CDR3 is TGTGCCACCAGTGATAGCCGCCCCGGGTTTGGGAGCAATCAGCCCCAGCATTTT.

The chain employs TRBV4-3 and TRBJ2-2, with 7 bases lining up with TRBD2. The CDR3 is 16 amino acids. V shed 4 bases, J shed 1 base, and the junction held 6 bases outside the gene matches. Per the germline V gene, CDR1 is LGHNA and CDR2 is YSLEER. The CDR3 loop is CASSPRGSGNTGELFF. CDR3 in DNA: TGCGCCAGCAGCCCGCGCGGGAGCGGGAACACCGGGGAGCTGTTTTTT.

In this sample, this clone turned up once. The V and J genes are TRBV30 and TRBJ1-4; D is unclear. Per the germline V gene, CDR1 is GTSNPN and CDR2 is SVGIG (reference sequence). With 0 bases removed from V and 8 bases from J, the gap between germline ends came to 7 bases. The CDR3 sequence is 12 residues long. CDR3 sequence reads: CAWSVQREKLFF. CDR3 in DNA: TGTGCCTGGAGTGTACAGAGAGAAAAACTGTTTTTT.

This rearrangement joins TRBV24-1 to TRBJ1-2, with 7 bases identical to TRBD1. The V gene's germline CDR1 is KGHDR and CDR2 SFDVKD. V was clipped by 5 bases and J by 6 bases; unmatched bases: 5. This CDR3 is built from 13 residues. The CDR3 coding sequence is TGTGCCACCAGTGTCTCAGGGGGGAATGGCTACACCTTC. Amino acid sequence: CATSVSGGNGYTF.

The rearrangement uses TRBV7-9 and TRBJ2-3, with D perhaps TRBD1 (5 bases). The ends were cut back, 1 base at V and 4 bases at J, with 15 bases in the middle. Germline CDR1 is SEHNR and CDR2 is FQNEAQ (reference sequence). The CDR3 is made up of 16 amino acids. The CDR3 bases are TGTGCCAGCAGCTTAGGGGGCTACAAGCTTCCAGATACGCAGTATTTT. Its translation is CASSLGGYKLPDTQYF.

This chain joins TRBV27 and TRBJ2-3, with 7 bases aligning to TRBD2. CDR1 and CDR2 (germline): MNHEY, SMNVEV (reference sequence). V lost 3 bases to trimming and J lost 4 bases; unmatched junction nucleotides: 4. This CDR3 region has 14 residues. This CDR3 reads CASSFWGGPDTQYF. The CDR3 DNA reads TGTGCCAGCAGTTTCTGGGGGGGTCCAGATACGCAGTATTTT.